The clone carrying this TCR beta chain has a handful of counts. Sample-barcoded 5' priming and a J-beta primer mix drove a second PCR of about 6 to 11 cycles. The template-switch adaptor was a 5' adaptor with 12 random nucleotides. It tagged each cDNA molecule. TCRdb reprocessed the 5' RACE reads with MiXCR, giving one entry per CDR3 protein. The data show fewer than 800,000 distinct CDR3 sequences, around 25% seen once. The data stem from a study of blood T cells in healthy people across ages. Per germline, CDR1 MDHEN and CDR2 SYDVKM. V shed 6 bases, J shed 1 base, and the junction held 4 bases outside the gene matches. The CDR3 runs 14 residues. In addition, the sample was reused for a study of T cells of mothers and their children. That paper states: The donors comprised more than five children and their three healthy Caucasian mothers. Extraction yielded RNA that went, in full, into cDNA synthesis at around 1.6 ug per 15 ul. The yield was over 8.5 million TCR beta CDR3 reads from each mother and 2.5 million to 3 million from each child.

The chain joins TRBV28 to TRBJ2-5; 8 nucleotides align to TRBD2. Material: blood. The source is a boy aged 10-17 years in good health. The chain's CDR3 is CASSERGFQETQYF. CDR3 DNA sequence: TGTGCCAGCAGCGAGCGGGGGTTCCAAGAGACCCAGTACTTC.